This passage covers 26 T cell receptor beta chains from one sample sequenced in a study of cytomegalovirus exposure and HLA in healthy donors. The study ran its PCR with 60 Vbeta and 13 Jbeta primers. TCRdb's table, derived via immunoSEQ multiplex PCR, lists solely in-frame clones and lacks some. The sample contains 130,000 or so clones, 75% to 80% of which appear only once. What was sequenced was PBMCs. Receptors originate from a woman aged 55-75 years in good health and CMV-seronegative.

This clone appeared a single time. The rearrangement links TRBV5-1 to TRBJ2-5, with 7 bases aligning to TRBD1. The J segment lost 11 bases and the V segment lost 5 bases, leaving 18 bases of the junction unmatched. This CDR3 is built from 15 residues. Germline-derived CDR1 and CDR2 are SGHRS and YFSETQ. CDR3 DNA: TGCGCCAGCAGTGATACAGGGGTCCAACAAGAGGAGCAGTACTTC. Translation gives CASSDTGVQQEEQYF.

The rearrangement uses TRBV11-3 and TRBJ2-5; D might be TRBD2 (7 bases). The DNA end is more similar to TRBJ2-7, so the J call may be wrong. The germline V gene encodes CDR1 SGHNT and CDR2 YENEEA. This CDR3 has 15 residues. CDR3 region: CASSPWAGASYEQYF. CDR3 bases: TGTGCCAGCAGCCCCTGGGCGGGGGCCTCCTACGAGCAGTACTTC.

This clone was detected only once. The CDR3 loop is CASSSLAGGAAGELFF. The CDR3, as DNA: TGCGCCAGCAGCTCACTAGCGGGGGGCGCGGCCGGGGAGCTGTTTTTT. This chain joins TRBV5-1 and TRBJ2-2, with 12 bases fitting TRBD2. CDR1 is SGHRS, CDR2 YFSETQ, per germline. The CDR3 runs to 16 residues. V was clipped by 3 bases and J by 6 bases; unmatched bases: 6.

The chain joins TRBV28 to TRBJ1-2; a possible D gene is TRBD1 (6 bases). The CDR3 loop spans 13 amino acids. V lost 3 bases, J lost 8 bases, and 13 bases lay in between. Germline CDR1 is MDHEN and CDR2 is SYDVKM. Written as DNA, the CDR3 is TGTGCCAGCAGTTTTGAGCAGGGGAGAGGCTACACCTTC. This codes for CASSFEQGRGYTF.

The rearrangement links TRBV28 to TRBJ2-1; 7 nucleotides line up with TRBD2. Germline lookup yields CDR1 MDHEN and CDR2 SYDVKM. J was trimmed by 14 bases and V by 2 bases; bases with no gene match: 6. The CDR3 consists of 12 residues. The CDR3 region has the DNA TGTGCCAGCAGTTTAAATGGGGGGGGAGAGTTCTTC. Translation: CASSLNGGGEFF.

This clone has only a few counts. J is TRBJ2-1 and V is TRBV18, with D perhaps matching TRBD1 (6 bases). The CDR3 length is 17 residues. The V end was cut by 3 bases, the J end by 7 bases, with 22 bases between. CDR1 KGHSH and CDR2 LQKENI come from the germline V gene. The CDR3, as DNA: TGTGCCAGCTCACCCCCCTCAGCGAAGCTAAGGGGGAATGAGCAGTTCTTC. It is translated as CASSPPSAKLRGNEQFF.

The rearrangement uses TRBV4-2 and TRBJ2-3; the D is unclear. CDR1 is LGHNA, CDR2 YNFKEQ, per germline. Trimming removed 0 bases from V and 8 bases from J, with 18 bases in between. The CDR3 totals 16 residues. The CDR3 loop is CASSQDQESGLATQYF. CDR3 coding DNA: TGTGCCAGCAGCCAAGATCAAGAGTCGGGTCTTGCTACGCAGTATTTT.

This clone has just one count. The chain links TRBV7-3 to TRBJ2-1; perhaps TRBD2 as D (7 bases). Germline V gene sequence: CDR1 SGHTA, CDR2 FQGTGA. Trimming took off 5 bases at V and 6 bases at J, with 20 bases between the two ends. This CDR3 is 16 amino acids long. The CDR3 bases are TGTGCCAGCAGCCCCAGACTAGAGGGGGGGGGCAATGAGCAGTTCTTC. As protein: CASSPRLEGGGNEQFF.

The rearrangement links TRBV7-9 to TRBJ2-1; D is unresolved. The CDR3 is 15 residues long. V lost 1 base, J lost 0 bases, and 7 bases lay in between. The V gene's germline CDR1 is SEHNR and CDR2 FQNEAQ (reference sequence). The chain's CDR3 is CASSLVEYSYNEQFF. CDR3 bases: TGTGCCAGCAGCTTAGTTGAGTACTCCTACAATGAGCAGTTCTTC.

The CDR3 region has the DNA TGTGCCAGCAGCCCTCGAGGGGGACAGGGGGGGAAAGAGACCCAGTACTTC. It yields the protein CASSPRGGQGGKETQYF. The rearrangement joins TRBV7-8 to TRBJ2-5, with TRBD1 matching over 11 bases. The CDR3 sequence is 17 residues long. Germline V gene lookup returns CDR1 SGHVS and CDR2 FQNEAQ. J gave up 3 bases and V 5 bases, and 11 bases lay outside the gene matches.

CDR3 in amino acids: CASSRELRGQETQYF. CDR3 nucleotides: TGCGCCAGCAGCCGGGAGCTGAGGGGGCAAGAGACCCAGTACTTC. The J gene is TRBJ2-5, the V gene TRBV4-1; D is perhaps TRBD1 (6 bases). V gave up 4 bases and J gave up 2 bases, with 14 bases separating them. This CDR3 has 15 amino acids. From germline, CDR1 is MGHRA and CDR2 YSYEKL.

The rearrangement links TRBV14 to TRBJ1-2, with unresolved D. Trimming removed 4 bases from V and 3 bases from J, with 15 bases in between. Per the germline V gene, CDR1 is SGHDN and CDR2 is FVKESK. The CDR3 totals 15 residues. Written as DNA, the CDR3 is TGTGCCAGCAGCCCCGGGTTTTTCAATTACTATGGCTACACCTTC. Translation: CASSPGFFNYYGYTF.

The gene calls are TRBV9 and TRBJ2-1; TRBD2 matches 10 bases. The V gene's germline CDR1 is SGDLS and CDR2 YYNGEE. Trimming took 3 bases from V and 6 from J; bases not matched to a gene: 12. This CDR3 spans 17 amino acids. This CDR3 is CASSARIAGGLINEQFF. CDR3 DNA sequence: TGTGCCAGCAGCGCACGAATAGCGGGGGGCTTAATCAATGAGCAGTTCTTC. The variable domain in full, completed from reference TRBV9 and TRBJ2-1, reads DSGVTQTPKHLITATGQRVTLRCSPRSGDLSVYWYQQSLDQGLQFLIQYYNGEERAKGNILERFSAQQFPDLHSELNLSSLELGDSALYFCASSARIAGGLINEQFFGPGTRLTVL.

The J gene is TRBJ1-1, the V gene TRBV6-5; no firm D call. With 2 bases removed from V and 2 bases from J, the gap between germline ends came to 9 bases. This CDR3 is 14 amino acids long. CDR1 is MNHEY, CDR2 SVGAGI, per germline. The CDR3: CASSYEHRNTEAFF. The CDR3 DNA sequence: TGTGCCAGCAGTTACGAACACCGTAACACTGAAGCTTTCTTT.

J is TRBJ1-5 and V is TRBV19; D is perhaps TRBD1 (6 bases). CDR3 length: 14 residues. The V gene's germline CDR1 is LNHDA and CDR2 SQIVND (reference sequence). V lost 6 bases and J 0 bases, leaving 9 bases between the germline ends. CDR3 region: CASRAGVSNQPQHF. Here the CDR3 DNA reads TGTGCCAGTAGGGCAGGGGTTAGCAATCAGCCCCAGCATTTT.

The genes are TRBV7-2 and TRBJ1-5; 9 bases are a match to TRBD1. This CDR3 has 17 residues. CDR1 is SGHTA and CDR2 is FQGNSA in the germline V gene. V gave up 3 bases and J gave up 2 bases; unmatched junction bases: 8. CDR3 loop: CASSLRTGDGGNQPQHF. CDR3 coding DNA: TGTGCCAGCAGCTTGAGGACAGGGGATGGTGGCAATCAGCCCCAGCATTTT.

This clone appeared once. This chain connects TRBV28 to TRBJ1-1; possibly TRBD1 for D (6 bases). This CDR3 comprises 16 residues. V was pared by 2 bases and J by 2 bases, with 15 bases between. The germline V gene has CDR1 MDHEN and CDR2 SYDVKM. This CDR3 reads CASSLESGQVNTEAFF. The DNA for the CDR3 is TGTGCCAGCAGTTTAGAGTCGGGACAAGTTAACACTGAAGCTTTCTTT.

J is TRBJ1-2 and V is TRBV11-2; D not resolved. Trimming left V 4 bases short and J 4 bases short, with 10 bases between. CDR1 is SGHAT, CDR2 FQNNGV, per germline. This CDR3 region has 13 residues. The CDR3 coding sequence is TGTGCCAGCAGCTCGAGGCTGGTCTATGGCTACACCTTC. Its protein product is CASSSRLVYGYTF.

The genes are TRBV28 and TRBJ2-7; TRBD1 matches 12 bases. The V gene end was trimmed by 7 bases and the J gene end by 0 bases; junction bases not matched to a gene: 19. There are 20 residues in the CDR3. CDR1 and CDR2 from the germline V gene are MDHEN and SYDVKM. The CDR3 DNA reads TGTGCCAGCATTCGGGACAGGGGGCTGGCTAGCGGGACGTACTCCTACGAGCAGTACTTC. It specifies CASIRDRGLASGTYSYEQYF.

The V gene is TRBV11-3, the J gene TRBJ2-5; perhaps TRBD1 as D (6 bases). The germline CDR1 and CDR2 sequences are SGHNT and YENEEA. This CDR3 has 15 amino acids. V was shortened by 6 bases and J by 2 bases, with 16 bases between the two germline ends. The DNA for the CDR3 is TGTGCCAGCAGTTTTAGCCCGGGACAACAAGAGACCCAGTACTTC. Its translation: CASSFSPGQQETQYF.

This clone was counted a few times. V gene TRBV29-1 combines with J gene TRBJ1-2; 7 bases agree with TRBD1. With 5 bases clipped from V and 4 bases from J, the junction kept 19 bases outside the gene matches. The CDR3 totals 17 residues. The germline V gene encodes CDR1 SQVTM and CDR2 ANQGSEA. As DNA, the CDR3 is TGCAGCGTTCCAAGGCACGGGTCAGGGGGGACCGGCTATGGCTACACCTTC. Its translation: CSVPRHGSGGTGYGYTF.

The genes are TRBV5-4 and TRBJ1-3; tentatively, D is TRBD1 (5 bases). Trimming shortened V by 4 bases and J by 3 bases, and 8 bases separated the two germline ends. Germline V gene data show CDR1 as SGHNT and CDR2 as YYREEE (reference sequence). This CDR3 contains 13 residues. CDR3 sequence: CASSPQGGNTIYF. The CDR3 bases are TGTGCCAGCAGCCCTCAGGGTGGAAACACCATATATTTT.

The chain combines TRBV28 with TRBJ1-2, with TRBD1 identical over 11 bases. Looked up from germline, CDR1 is MDHEN and CDR2 is SYDVKM. CDR3 length equals 14 residues. V lost 6 bases to trimming and J lost 4 bases; unmatched junction nucleotides: 4. The CDR3 nucleotides are TGTGCCAGCAGAGGACAGGGGGCGAGCTATGGCTACACCTTC. It yields the protein CASRGQGASYGYTF.

The chain employs TRBV7-2 and TRBJ1-3; D is perhaps TRBD1 (6 bases). This CDR3 has 16 amino acids. Germline V CDR1 and CDR2: SGHTA, FQGNSA. The ends were cut back, 5 bases at V and 4 bases at J, with 18 bases in the middle. CDR3 nucleotide sequence: TGTGCCAGCAGCGTACGACTTGGACAGCCGGGAAACACCATATATTTT. It translates to CASSVRLGQPGNTIYF.

The rearrangement joins TRBV20-1 to TRBJ2-7; D gene unclear. Trimming shortened V by 4 bases and J by 2 bases, and 6 bases separated the two germline ends. This CDR3 is built from 11 residues. Germline assignment: CDR1 DFQATT and CDR2 SNEGSKA (reference sequence). CDR3 in DNA: TGCAGTGCTACCCTTACCTACGAGCAGTACTTC. As protein: CSATLTYEQYF.

As DNA, the CDR3 is TGTGCCACCAGCACCGGGACACTTATGGGTAGCGGCTACACCTTC. Translated, it gives CATSTGTLMGSGYTF. The J gene is TRBJ1-2, the V gene TRBV15; D is perhaps TRBD1 (6 bases). This CDR3 contains 15 residues. V was cut by 4 bases and J by 8 bases, with 20 bases left in between. Germline loops: CDR1 LNHNV, CDR2 YYDKDF (reference sequence).